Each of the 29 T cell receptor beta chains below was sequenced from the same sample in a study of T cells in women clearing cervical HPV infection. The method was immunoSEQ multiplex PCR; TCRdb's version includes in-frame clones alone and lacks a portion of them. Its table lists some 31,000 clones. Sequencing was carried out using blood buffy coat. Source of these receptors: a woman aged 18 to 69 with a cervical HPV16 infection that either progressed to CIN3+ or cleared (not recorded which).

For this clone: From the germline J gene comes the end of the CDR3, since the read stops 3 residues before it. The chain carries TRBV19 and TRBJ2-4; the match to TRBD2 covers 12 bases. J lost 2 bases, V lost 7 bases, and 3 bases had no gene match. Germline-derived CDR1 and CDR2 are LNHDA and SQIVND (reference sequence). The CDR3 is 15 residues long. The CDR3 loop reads CASKGLAGSKNIQYF. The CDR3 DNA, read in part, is TGTGCCAGTAAGGGACTAGCGGGTTCCAAAAACATT.

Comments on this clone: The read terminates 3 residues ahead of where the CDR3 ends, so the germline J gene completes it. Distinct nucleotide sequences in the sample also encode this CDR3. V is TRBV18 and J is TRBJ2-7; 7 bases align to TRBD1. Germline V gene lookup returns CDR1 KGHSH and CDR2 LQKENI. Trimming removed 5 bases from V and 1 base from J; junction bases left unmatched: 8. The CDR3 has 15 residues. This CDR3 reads CASSSLSRGSYEQYF. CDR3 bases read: TGTGCCAGCTCATCGCTAAGCAGGGGGTCCTACGAG.

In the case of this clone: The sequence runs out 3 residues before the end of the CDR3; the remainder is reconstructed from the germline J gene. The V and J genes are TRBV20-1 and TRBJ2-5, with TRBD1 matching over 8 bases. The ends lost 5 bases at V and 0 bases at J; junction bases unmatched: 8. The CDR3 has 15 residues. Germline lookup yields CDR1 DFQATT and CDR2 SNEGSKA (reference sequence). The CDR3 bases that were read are TGCAGTGCTCGGCAGGGGGCTTTTCACCAAGAGACC. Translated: CSARQGAFHQET. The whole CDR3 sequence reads CSARQGAFHQETQYF.

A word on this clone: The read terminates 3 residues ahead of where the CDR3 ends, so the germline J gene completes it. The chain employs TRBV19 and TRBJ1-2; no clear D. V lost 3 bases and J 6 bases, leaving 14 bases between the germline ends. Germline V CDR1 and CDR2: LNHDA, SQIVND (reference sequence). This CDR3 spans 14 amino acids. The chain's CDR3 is CASSMSLSTDGYTF. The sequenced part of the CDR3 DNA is TGTGCCAGTAGTATGTCCCTTTCCACTGATGGC.

The CDR3 sequence: CASSPGAPNTGELFF. The CDR3 DNA, read in part, is TGTGCCAGCAGCCCAGGGGCCCCGAACACCGGGGAG. This chain joins TRBV5-4 and TRBJ2-2; possible D gene TRBD1, 6 bases. The CDR3 extends 3 residues past the end of the read, so its final part is completed from the germline J gene. V lost 4 bases, J lost 0 bases, and 10 bases lay in between. CDR1 and CDR2 (germline): SGHNT, YYREEE (reference sequence). This CDR3 is 15 amino acids long.

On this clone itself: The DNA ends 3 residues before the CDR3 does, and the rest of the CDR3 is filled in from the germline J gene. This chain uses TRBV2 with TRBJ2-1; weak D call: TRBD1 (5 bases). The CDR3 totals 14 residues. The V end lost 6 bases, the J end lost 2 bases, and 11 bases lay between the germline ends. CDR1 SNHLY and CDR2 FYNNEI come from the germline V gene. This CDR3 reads CASRAAGPYNEQFF. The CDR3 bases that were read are TGTGCCAGCAGGGCAGCAGGGCCCTACAATGAG.

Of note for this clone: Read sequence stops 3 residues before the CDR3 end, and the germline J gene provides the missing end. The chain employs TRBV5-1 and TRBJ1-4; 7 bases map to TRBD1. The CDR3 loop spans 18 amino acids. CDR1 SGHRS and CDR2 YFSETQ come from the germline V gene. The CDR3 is CASSPFPLAGTDNSPLFF. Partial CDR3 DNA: TGCGCCAGCAGCCCTTTCCCCCTCGCCGGGACAGATAATTCACCA.

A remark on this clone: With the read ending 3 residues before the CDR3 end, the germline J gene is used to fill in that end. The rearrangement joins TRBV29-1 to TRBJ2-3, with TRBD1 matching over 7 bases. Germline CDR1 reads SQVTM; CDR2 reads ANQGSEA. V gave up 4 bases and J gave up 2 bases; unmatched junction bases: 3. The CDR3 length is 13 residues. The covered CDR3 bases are TGCAGCGTTGTACAGGGGTTCACAGATACG. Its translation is CSVVQGFTDT. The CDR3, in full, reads CSVVQGFTDTQYF.

CDR3 DNA, as far as it was read: TGTGCCGCGGAGGCTGCGGCCAAAAACATT. Its translation is CAAEAAAKNI. The entire CDR3 protein is CAAEAAAKNIQYF. The chain carries TRBV28 and TRBJ2-4; possible D gene TRBD2, 5 bases. The read finishes 3 residues shy of the CDR3 end, and the germline J gene is used to complete it. Germline CDR1 MDHEN, CDR2 SYDVKM. Trimming shortened V by 11 bases and J by 1 base, and 12 bases separated the two germline ends. This CDR3 contains 13 residues.

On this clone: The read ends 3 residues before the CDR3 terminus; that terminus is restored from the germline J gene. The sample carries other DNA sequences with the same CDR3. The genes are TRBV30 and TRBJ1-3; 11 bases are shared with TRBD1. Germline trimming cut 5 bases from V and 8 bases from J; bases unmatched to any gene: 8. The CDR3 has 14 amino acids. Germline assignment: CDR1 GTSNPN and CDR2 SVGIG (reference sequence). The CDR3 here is CAWGPGTGGYTIYF. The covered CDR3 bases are TGTGCCTGGGGACCCGGGACAGGGGGATACACC.

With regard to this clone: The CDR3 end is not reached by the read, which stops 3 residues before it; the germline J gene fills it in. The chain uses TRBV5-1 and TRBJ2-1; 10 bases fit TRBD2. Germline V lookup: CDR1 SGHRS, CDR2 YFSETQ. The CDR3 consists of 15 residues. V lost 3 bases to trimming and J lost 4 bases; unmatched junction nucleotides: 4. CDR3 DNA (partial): TGCGCCAGCAGCTGGTATAGCGGGGGGTACAATGAG. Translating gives CASSWYSGGYNE. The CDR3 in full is CASSWYSGGYNEQFF.

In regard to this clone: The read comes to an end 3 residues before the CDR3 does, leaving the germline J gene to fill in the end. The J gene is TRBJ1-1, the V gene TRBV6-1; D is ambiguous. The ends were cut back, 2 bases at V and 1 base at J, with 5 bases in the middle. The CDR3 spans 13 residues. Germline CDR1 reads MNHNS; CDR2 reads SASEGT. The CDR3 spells CASSEIENTEAFF. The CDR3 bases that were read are TGTGCCAGCAGTGAAATAGAGAACACTGAA.

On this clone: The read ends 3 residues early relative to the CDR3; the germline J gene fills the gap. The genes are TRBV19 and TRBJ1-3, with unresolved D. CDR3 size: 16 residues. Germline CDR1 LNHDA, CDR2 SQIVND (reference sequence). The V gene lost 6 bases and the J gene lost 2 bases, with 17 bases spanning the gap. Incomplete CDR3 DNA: TGTGCCAGTAGCCAGGACCCAACCGGGGCTGGAAACACC. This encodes CASSQDPTGAGNT. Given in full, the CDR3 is CASSQDPTGAGNTIYF. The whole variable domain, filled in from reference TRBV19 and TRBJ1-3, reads DGGITQSPKYLFRKEGQNVTLSCEQNLNHDAMYWYRQDPGQGLRLIYYSQIVNDFQKGDIAEGYSVSREKKESFPLTVTSAQKNPTAFYLCASSQDPTGAGNTIYFGEGSWLTVV.

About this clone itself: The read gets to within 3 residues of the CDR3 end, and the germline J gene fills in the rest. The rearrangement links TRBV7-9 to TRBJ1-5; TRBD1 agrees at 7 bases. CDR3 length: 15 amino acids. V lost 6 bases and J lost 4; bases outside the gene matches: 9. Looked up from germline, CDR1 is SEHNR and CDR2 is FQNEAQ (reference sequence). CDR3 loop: CASSPKDRVNQPQHF. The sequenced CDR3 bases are TGTGCCAGCAGTCCAAAAGACAGGGTTAATCAGCCC.

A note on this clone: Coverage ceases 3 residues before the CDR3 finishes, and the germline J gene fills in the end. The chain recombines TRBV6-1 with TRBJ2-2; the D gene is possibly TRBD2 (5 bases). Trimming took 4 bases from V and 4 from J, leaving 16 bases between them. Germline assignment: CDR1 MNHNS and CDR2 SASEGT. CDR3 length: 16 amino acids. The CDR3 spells CASSALSGSGTGELFF. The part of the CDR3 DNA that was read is TGTGCCAGCAGTGCCCTCTCGGGGTCGGGCACCGGGGAG.

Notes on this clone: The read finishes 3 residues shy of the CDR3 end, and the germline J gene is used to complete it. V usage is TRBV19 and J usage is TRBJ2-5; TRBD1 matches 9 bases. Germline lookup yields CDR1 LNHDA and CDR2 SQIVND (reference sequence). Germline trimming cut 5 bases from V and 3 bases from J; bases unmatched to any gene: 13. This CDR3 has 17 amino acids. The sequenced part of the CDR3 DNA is TGTGCCAGTAGTCCGTTCCCTCGCGGGACAGGGAAAGAGACC. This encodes CASSPFPRGTGKET. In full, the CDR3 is CASSPFPRGTGKETQYF.

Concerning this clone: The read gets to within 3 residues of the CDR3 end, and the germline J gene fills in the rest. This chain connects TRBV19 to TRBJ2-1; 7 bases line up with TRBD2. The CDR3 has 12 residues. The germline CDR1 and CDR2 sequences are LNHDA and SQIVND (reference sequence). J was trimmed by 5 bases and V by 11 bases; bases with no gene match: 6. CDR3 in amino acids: CAVLTSHNEQFF. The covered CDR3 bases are TGTGCCGTACTGACTAGCCACAATGAG. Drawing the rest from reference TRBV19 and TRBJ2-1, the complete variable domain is DGGITQSPKYLFRKEGQNVTLSCEQNLNHDAMYWYRQDPGQGLRLIYYSQIVNDFQKGDIAEGYSVSREKKESFPLTVTSAQKNPTAFYLCAVLTSHNEQFFGPGTRLTVL.

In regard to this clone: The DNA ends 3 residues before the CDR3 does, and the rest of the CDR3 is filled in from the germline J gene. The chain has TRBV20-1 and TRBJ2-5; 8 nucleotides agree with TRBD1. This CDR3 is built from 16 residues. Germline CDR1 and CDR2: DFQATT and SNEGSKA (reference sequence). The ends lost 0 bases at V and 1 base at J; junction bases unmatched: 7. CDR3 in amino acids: CSARDGGQAPQETQYF. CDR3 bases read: TGCAGTGCTAGAGACGGGGGACAGGCGCCCCAAGAGACC.

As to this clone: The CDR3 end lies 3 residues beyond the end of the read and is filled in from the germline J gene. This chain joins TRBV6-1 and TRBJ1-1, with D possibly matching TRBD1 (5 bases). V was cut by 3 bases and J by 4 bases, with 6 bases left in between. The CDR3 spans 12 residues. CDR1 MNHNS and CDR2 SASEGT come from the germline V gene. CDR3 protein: CASSDRGTEAFF. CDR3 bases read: TGTGCCAGCAGTGATAGGGGCACTGAA.

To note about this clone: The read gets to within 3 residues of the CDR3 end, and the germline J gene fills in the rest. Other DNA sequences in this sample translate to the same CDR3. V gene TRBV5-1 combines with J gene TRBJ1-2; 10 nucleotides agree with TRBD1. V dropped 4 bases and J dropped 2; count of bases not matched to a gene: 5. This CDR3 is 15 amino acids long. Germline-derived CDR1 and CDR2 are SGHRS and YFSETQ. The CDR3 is CASSNGQGGNYGYTF. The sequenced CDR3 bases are TGCGCCAGCAGCAACGGACAGGGGGGGAACTATGGC.

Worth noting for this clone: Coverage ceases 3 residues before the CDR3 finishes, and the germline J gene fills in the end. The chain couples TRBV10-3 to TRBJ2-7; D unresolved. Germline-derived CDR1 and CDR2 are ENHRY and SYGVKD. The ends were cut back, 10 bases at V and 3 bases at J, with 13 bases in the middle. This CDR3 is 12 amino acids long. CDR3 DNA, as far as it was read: TGTGCCACCACAACTAACGGCTACGAG. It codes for CATTTNGYE. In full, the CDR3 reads CATTTNGYEQYF.

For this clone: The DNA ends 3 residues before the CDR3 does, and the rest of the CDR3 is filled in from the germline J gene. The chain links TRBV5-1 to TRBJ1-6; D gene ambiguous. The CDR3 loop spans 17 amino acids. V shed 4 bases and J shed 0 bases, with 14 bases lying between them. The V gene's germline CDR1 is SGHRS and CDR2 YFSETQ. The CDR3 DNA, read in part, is TGCGCCAGCAGCCCGGGAGCGGGGAGCTCCTATAATTCACCC. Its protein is CASSPGAGSSYNSP. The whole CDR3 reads CASSPGAGSSYNSPLHF.

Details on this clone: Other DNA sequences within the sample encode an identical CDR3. Partial CDR3 DNA: TGTGCCAGCAGGGGACAGGTCACCTACGAG. Protein: CASRGQVTYE. In full, the CDR3 reads CASRGQVTYEQYF. The rearrangement uses TRBV2 and TRBJ2-7; the match to TRBD1 covers 8 bases. Coverage ceases 3 residues before the CDR3 finishes, and the germline J gene fills in the end. The V gene's germline CDR1 is SNHLY and CDR2 FYNNEI. The junction had 3 bases not matched to a gene; V was cut back by 6 bases and J by 2 bases. The CDR3 consists of 13 residues.

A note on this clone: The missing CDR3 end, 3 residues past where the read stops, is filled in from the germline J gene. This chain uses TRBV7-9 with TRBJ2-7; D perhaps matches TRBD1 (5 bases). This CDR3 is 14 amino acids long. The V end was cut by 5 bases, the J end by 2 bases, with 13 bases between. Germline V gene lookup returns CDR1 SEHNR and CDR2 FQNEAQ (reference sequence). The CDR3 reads CASSPRQRTYEQYF. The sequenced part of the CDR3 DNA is TGTGCCAGCAGCCCCCGACAGAGGACCTACGAG.

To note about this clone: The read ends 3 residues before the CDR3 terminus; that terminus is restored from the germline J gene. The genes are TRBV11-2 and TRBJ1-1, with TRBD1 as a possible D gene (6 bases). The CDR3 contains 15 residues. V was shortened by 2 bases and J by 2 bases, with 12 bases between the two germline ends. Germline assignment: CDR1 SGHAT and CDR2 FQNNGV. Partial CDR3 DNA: TGTGCCAGCAGCTTAACCGGGACATCCAACACTGAA. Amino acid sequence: CASSLTGTSNTE. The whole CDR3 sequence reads CASSLTGTSNTEAFF.

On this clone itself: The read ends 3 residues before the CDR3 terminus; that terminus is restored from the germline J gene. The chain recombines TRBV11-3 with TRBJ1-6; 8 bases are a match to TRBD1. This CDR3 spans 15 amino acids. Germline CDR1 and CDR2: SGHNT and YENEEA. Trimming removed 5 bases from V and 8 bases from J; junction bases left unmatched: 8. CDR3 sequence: CASSPRQGRDSPLHF. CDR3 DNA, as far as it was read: TGTGCCAGCAGCCCTCGACAGGGGAGGGATTCACCC.

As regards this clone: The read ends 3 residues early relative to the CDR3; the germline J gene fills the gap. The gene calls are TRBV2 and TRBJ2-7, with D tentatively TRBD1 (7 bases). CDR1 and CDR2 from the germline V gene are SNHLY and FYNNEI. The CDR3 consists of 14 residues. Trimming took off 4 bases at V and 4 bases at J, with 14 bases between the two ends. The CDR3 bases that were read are TGTGCCAGCAGTGCCGGCAGGGGGGCATACGAG. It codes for CASSAGRGAYE. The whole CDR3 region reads CASSAGRGAYEQYF.

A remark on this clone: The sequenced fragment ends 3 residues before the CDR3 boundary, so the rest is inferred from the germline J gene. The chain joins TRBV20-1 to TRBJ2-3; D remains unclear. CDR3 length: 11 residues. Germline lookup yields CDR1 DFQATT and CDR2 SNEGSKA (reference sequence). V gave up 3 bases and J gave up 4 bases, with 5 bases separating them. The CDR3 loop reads CSASLSDTQYF. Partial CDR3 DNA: TGCAGTGCTAGTCTGTCAGATACG.

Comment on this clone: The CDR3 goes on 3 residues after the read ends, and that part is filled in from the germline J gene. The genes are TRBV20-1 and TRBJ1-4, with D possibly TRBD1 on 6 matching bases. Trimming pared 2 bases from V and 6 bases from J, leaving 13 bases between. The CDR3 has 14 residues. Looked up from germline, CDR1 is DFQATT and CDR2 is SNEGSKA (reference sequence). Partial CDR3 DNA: TGCAGTGCTAGACCAACAGGGTTGTATGAAAAA. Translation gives CSARPTGLYEK. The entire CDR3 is CSARPTGLYEKLFF.